Below are 3 T cell receptor beta chains sequenced from a single sample in a study of cytomegalovirus exposure and HLA in healthy donors. Primers: 60 Vbeta forward and 13 Jbeta reverse. The repertoire was sequenced with immunoSEQ multiplex PCR; TCRdb's copy has only in-frame clones and lacks some. This table holds some 130,000 clones, roughly 70% found once. The sequencing input was PBMCs. Source of these receptors: a man in his forties in good health and CMV-seronegative.

The J gene is TRBJ2-7, the V gene TRBV29-1; 7 bases agree with TRBD1. This CDR3 contains 15 residues. With V trimmed by 0 bases and J by 2 bases, 7 bases remained unmatched. Germline-derived CDR1 and CDR2 are SQVTM and ANQGSEA. CDR3: CSVEDSGTATYEQYF. The CDR3, as DNA: TGCAGCGTTGAAGATTCGGGGACAGCGACCTACGAGCAGTACTTC.

The chain joins TRBV30 to TRBJ2-2, with 9 bases lining up with TRBD2. CDR1 is GTSNPN and CDR2 is SVGIG in the germline V gene (reference sequence). V shed 5 bases, J shed 6 bases, and the junction held 7 bases outside the gene matches. The CDR3 length is 14 residues. CDR3 loop: CAWAGTSRAGELFF. CDR3 nucleotides: TGTGCCTGGGCGGGGACTAGCCGGGCCGGGGAGCTGTTTTTT.

This chain connects TRBV5-6 to TRBJ1-2; the D gene is possibly TRBD1 (5 bases). Germline-derived CDR1 and CDR2 are SGHDT and YYEEEE. V dropped 2 bases and J dropped 6 bases, with 17 bases sitting between them. The CDR3 has 15 residues. CDR3 loop: CASSFPADTWNGYTF. CDR3 coding DNA: TGTGCCAGCAGCTTTCCCGCGGACACCTGGAATGGCTACACCTTC. Looking up the rest from reference TRBV5-6 and TRBJ1-2 gives the full variable domain: DAGVTQSPTHLIKTRGQQVTLRCSPKSGHDTVSWYQQALGQGPQFIFQYYEEEERQRGNFPDRFSGHQFPNYSSELNVNALLLGDSALYLCASSFPADTWNGYTFGSGTRLTVV.